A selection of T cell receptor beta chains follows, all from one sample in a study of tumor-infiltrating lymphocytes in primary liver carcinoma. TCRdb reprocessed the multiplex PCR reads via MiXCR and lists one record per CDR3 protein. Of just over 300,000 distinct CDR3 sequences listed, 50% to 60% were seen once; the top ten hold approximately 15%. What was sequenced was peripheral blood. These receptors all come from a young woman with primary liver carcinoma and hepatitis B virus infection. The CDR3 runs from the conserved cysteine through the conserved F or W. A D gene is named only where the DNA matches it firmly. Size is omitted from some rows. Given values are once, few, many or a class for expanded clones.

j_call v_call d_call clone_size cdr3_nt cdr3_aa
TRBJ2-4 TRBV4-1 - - TGCGCCAGCAGCCAAGACCGATGGTACGGGGACATTCAGTACTTC CASSQDRWYGDIQYF
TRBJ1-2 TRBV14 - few TGTGCCAGCGAAGCCATTTCCGGGACATTCGGCTACACCTTC CASEAISGTFGYTF
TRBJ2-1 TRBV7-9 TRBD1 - TGTGCCAGCAGCTTCGGGACAGTTAGCCACAATGAGCAGTTCTTC CASSFGTVSHNEQFF
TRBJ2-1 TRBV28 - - TGTGCCACCACGAGTAGAGGCGATGAGCAGTTCTTC CATTSRGDEQFF
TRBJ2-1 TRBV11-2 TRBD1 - TGTGCCAGCAGTTTCGACAGGGGAAAGGGCAATGAGCAGTTCTTC CASSFDRGKGNEQFF
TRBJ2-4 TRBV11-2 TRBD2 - TGTGCCAACAGCTCGGGGGGGGCGGGAAGAGCCAAAAACATTCAGTACTTC CANSSGGAGRAKNIQYF
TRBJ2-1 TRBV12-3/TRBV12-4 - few TGTGCCAGCAGTTTTCGCAGCTGTGCCTACAATGAGCAGTTCTTC CASSFRSCAYNEQFF
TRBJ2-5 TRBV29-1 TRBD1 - TGCAGCGTTGAAGACGGGACAGGGTGGGGAGAGACCCAGTACTTC CSVEDGTGWGETQYF
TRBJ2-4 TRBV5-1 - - TGCGCCAGCAGCTTGGCCTATGGAGGGCTGACTGGAAACATTCAGTACTTC CASSLAYGGLTGNIQYF
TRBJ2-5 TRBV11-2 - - TGTGCCAGCAGCCCAGATTGTGTCGGTCAAGAGGCCCAGTACTTC CASSPDCVGQEAQYF
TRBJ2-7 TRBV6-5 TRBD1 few TGTACCAGCAGTACCCCAGGACAGGGGGCCGGCGAGCAGTACTTC CTSSTPGQGAGEQYF
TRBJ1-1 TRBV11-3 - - TGTGCCAGCAGCTTAGGTGGTAGGGCGTCTGAAGTTTTCTTT CASSLGGRASEVFF
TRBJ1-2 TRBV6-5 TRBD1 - TGTGCCAGCAGTTACGGGACAGGGACATACTATGGCTACACTTTC CASSYGTGTYYGYTF
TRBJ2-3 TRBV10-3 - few TGTGCCATCAGTGTCGCTACCACAGATACGCAGTATTTT CAISVATTDTQYF
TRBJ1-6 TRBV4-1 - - TGCGCCGGCAGCCTTCCACGGGACGGTCTCCTCCACTTT CAGSLPRDGLLHF
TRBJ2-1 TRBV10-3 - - TGTGCCATCAGTAGAAATCAGTTGGGGTACAATGGGCAGTTCTTC CAISRNQLGYNGQFF
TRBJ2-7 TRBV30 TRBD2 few TGTGCCTGGAGTCCCCCGACTAGCGGGGCTTACGAGCAGTACTTC CAWSPPTSGAYEQYF
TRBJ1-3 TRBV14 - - TGTGCCAGCAGCCGCATGCAGTCTCCTGGAAACACCATATATTTT CASSRMQSPGNTIYF
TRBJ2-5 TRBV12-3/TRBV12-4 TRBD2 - TGTCCCAGCAGTTTAGCCCTGACTAGCGGACAAGAGACCCAGTACTTT CPSSLALTSGQETQYF
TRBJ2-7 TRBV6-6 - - TGTGCCAGCGGGAACTACGGGCAGTACTTC CASGNYGQYF
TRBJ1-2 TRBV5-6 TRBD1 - TGTGCCAGCAGATTGGGACAGACGAGCTATGGCTACATCTTC CASRLGQTSYGYIF
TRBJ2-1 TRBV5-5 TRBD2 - TGTGCCAGCAGCCCAAGGACTAGCGGGAGCAATGAGCAGTTCTTC CASSPRTSGSNEQFF
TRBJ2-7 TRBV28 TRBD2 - TGTACCAGTAGTCCTCCCGGGACTAGCGGGATGTACGAGCAGTACTTC CTSSPPGTSGMYEQYF
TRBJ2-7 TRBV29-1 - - TGCAGCGCCACTTGGGAAGATAAGGATTACTATGTGCAGTACTTC CSATWEDKDYYVQYF
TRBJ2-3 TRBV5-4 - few TGTGCCAGCAGCTTGATGCGCGGGCAGGAGGTGGATACGCAGTATTTT CASSLMRGQEVDTQYF
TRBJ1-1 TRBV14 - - TGTGCCAGCAGTCGGGAGGTGGCCAGTGAAGCTTTCTTT CASSREVASEAFF
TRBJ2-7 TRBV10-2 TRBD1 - TGCGCCAACAGTCCCGGGACAGCCTACGAGCAGTACTTC CANSPGTAYEQYF
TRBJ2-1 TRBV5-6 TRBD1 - TGTACCAGCAGCTTCGGGACAGGGGTAGGCAATGAGCAGTTCTTC CTSSFGTGVGNEQFF